These 6 T cell receptor beta chains were sequenced from one sample in a study of cytomegalovirus exposure and HLA in healthy donors. Sequencing was performed with immunoSEQ multiplex PCR; in TCRdb, only in-frame clones are kept and a portion is missing. The table has about 350,000 clones, about 90% seen once. What was sequenced was PBMCs. All receptors come from a woman in her thirties in good health and CMV-seropositive.

This chain links TRBV7-9 with TRBJ2-7, with D perhaps being TRBD1 or TRBD2 (5 bases each). The CDR3 runs 15 residues. V was cut by 6 bases and J by 0 bases, with 15 bases left in between. Germline lookup yields CDR1 SEHNR and CDR2 FQNEAQ (reference sequence). The CDR3 protein is CASRAGTASSYEQYF. The CDR3 DNA reads TGTGCCAGCAGGGCCGGGACGGCCAGCTCCTACGAGCAGTACTTC.

The V call is TRBV2, the J call TRBJ2-1; 9 bases agree with TRBD1. The CDR3 runs 14 residues. With 10 bases clipped from V and 6 bases from J, the junction kept 10 bases outside the gene matches. Germline V gene data show CDR1 as SNHLY and CDR2 as FYNNEI. Here the CDR3 reads CATLRDRDRNEQFF. CDR3 DNA sequence: TGTGCCACCCTCCGGGACAGGGATCGCAATGAGCAGTTCTTC. The complete variable domain, with remaining parts taken from reference TRBV2 and TRBJ2-1, reads EPEVTQTPSHQVTQMGQEVILRCVPISNHLYFYWYRQILGQKVEFLVSFYNNEISEKSEIFDDQFSVERPDGSNFTLKIRSTKLEDSAMYFCATLRDRDRNEQFFGPGTRLTVL.

This rearrangement joins TRBV15 to TRBJ1-4; D perhaps matches TRBD1 (6 bases). Looked up from germline, CDR1 is LNHNV and CDR2 is YYDKDF (reference sequence). Trimming cost V 5 bases and J 4 bases, with 17 bases left between them. This CDR3 is built from 16 residues. CDR3 nucleotide sequence: TGTGCCACCAGCGGTAACCTAGGGGGGGATAATGAAAAACTGTTTTTT. Amino acid sequence: CATSGNLGGDNEKLFF.

The gene calls are TRBV28 and TRBJ2-7; the match to TRBD1 covers 9 bases. The CDR3 has 15 residues. In germline, CDR1 is MDHEN, CDR2 SYDVKM. The V and J ends lost 7 bases and 7 bases, in that order; junction bases with no gene match: 14. The CDR3 DNA reads as TGTGCCAGCACCCACCCTGGACAGGGGCAGGGGGAGCAGTACTTC. As protein: CASTHPGQGQGEQYF. Combining the CDR3 with reference TRBV28 and TRBJ2-7 gives the whole variable domain DVKVTQSSRYLVKRTGEKVFLECVQDMDHENMFWYRQDPGLGLRLIYFSYDVKMKEKGDIPEGYSVSREKKERFSLILESASTNQTSMYLCASTHPGQGQGEQYFGPGTRLTVT.

The chain joins TRBV9 to TRBJ2-7; TRBD2 matches at 14 bases. Germline V CDR1 and CDR2: SGDLS, YYNGEE. This CDR3 has 14 residues. V shed 3 bases and J 4 bases; nucleotides not matched to a gene: 0. CDR3 sequence reads: CASSGLAGGYEQYF. The CDR3, as DNA: TGTGCCAGCAGCGGACTAGCGGGAGGGTACGAGCAGTACTTC.

This clone was counted once. The chain uses TRBV29-1 and TRBJ1-1; possible D gene TRBD1, 5 bases. V lost 4 bases and J lost 1, with 10 bases in between. The germline gives CDR1 SQVTM, CDR2 ANQGSEA. This CDR3 spans 13 amino acids. The CDR3 DNA sequence: TGCAGCGTTGTGGGGGGTAGGAACACTGAAGCTTTCTTT. This codes for CSVVGGRNTEAFF.